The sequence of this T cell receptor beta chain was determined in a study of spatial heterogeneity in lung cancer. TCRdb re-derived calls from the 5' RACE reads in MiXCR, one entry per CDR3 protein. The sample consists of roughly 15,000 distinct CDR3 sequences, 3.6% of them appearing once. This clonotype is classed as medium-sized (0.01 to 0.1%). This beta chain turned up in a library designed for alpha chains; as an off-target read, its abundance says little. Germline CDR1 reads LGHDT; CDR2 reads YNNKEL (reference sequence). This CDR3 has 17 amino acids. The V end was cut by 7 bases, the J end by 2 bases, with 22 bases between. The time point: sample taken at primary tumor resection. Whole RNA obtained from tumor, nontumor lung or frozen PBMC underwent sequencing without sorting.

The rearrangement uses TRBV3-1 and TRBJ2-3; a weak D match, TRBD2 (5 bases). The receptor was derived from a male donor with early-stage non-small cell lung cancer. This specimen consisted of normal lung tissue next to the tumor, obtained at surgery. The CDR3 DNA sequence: TGTGCCAGCACCCCTACGGCTGGGAGACGAGCCACAGATACGCAGTATTTT. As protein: CASTPTAGRRATDTQYF.